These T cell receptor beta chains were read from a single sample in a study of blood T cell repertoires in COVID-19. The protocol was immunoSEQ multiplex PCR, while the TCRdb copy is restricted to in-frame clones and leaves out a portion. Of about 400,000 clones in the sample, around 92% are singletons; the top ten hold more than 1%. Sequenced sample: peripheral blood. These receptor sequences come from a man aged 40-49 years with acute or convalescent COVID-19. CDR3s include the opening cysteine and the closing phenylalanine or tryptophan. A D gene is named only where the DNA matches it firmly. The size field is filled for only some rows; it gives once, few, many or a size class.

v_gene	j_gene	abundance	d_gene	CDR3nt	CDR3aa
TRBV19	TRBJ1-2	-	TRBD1	TGTGCCAGTAGTCAAGACAGGGAAATCTTCCCCGATGGCTACACCTTC	CASSQDREIFPDGYTF
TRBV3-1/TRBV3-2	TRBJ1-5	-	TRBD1	TGTGCCAGCAGCCAAGTAGGGGACAGCTATCAGCCCCAGCATTTT	CASSQVGDSYQPQHF
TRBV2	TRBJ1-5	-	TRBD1	TGTGCCAGCACCTTAGACAGGGCGGCGCGCCAGCCCCAGCATTTT	CASTLDRAARQPQHF
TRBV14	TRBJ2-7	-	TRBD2	TGTGCCAGCAGCTTTCGACTAGCGGGGGAGCCAAACCTCTCCTACGAGCAGTACTTC	CASSFRLAGEPNLSYEQYF
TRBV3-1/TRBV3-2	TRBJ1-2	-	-	TGTGCCAGCAGCCAAGAATCGTACAGAAACTATGGCTACACCTTC	CASSQESYRNYGYTF
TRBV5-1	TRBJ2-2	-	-	TGCGCCAGCAGCATCGGACAGAACACCGGGGAGCTGTTTTTT	CASSIGQNTGELFF
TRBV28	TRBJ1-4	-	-	TGTGCCAGCAGTTCAACTCAGGGAATAGTGAGGGAAAAACTGTTTTTT	CASSSTQGIVREKLFF
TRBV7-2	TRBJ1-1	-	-	TGTGCCAGCAGCTTAGGGGGCGGAGCTTTCTTT	CASSLGGGAFF
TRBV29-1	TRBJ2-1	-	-	TGCAGCGTCCGACTGAGCTCCTACAATGAGCAGTTCTTC	CSVRLSSYNEQFF
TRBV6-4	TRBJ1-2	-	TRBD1	TGTGCCAGCAGTGAGGGGACAGGGGGCGGCTATGGCTACACCTTC	CASSEGTGGGYGYTF
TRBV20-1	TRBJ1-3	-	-	TGCAGTGCTAGTGGGTTAGAAAACACCATATATTTT	CSASGLENTIYF
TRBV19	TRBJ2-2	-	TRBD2	TGTGCCAGTAGTATCCCAGCGGGGGGATTGAACACCGGGGAGCTGTTTTTT	CASSIPAGGLNTGELFF
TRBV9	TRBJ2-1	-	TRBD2	TGTGCCAGCAGCCCTAAATACCGGGACTATAAGGGTGATGAGCAGTTCTTC	CASSPKYRDYKGDEQFF
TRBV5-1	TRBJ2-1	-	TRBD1	TGCGCCAGCAGCCAACTGGGACAGGGTTACAATGAGCAGTTCTTC	CASSQLGQGYNEQFF
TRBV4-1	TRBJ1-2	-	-	TGCGCCAGCAGCCAAGGAGCGTATGGCTACACCTTC	CASSQGAYGYTF
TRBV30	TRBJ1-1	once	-	TGTGCCTGGAAACAGGCGATGAACACTGAAGCTTTCTTT	CAWKQAMNTEAFF
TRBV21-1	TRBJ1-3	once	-	TGTGCCAGCAGCAAAGACAGGTACACCTCTGGAAACACCATATATTTT	CASSKDRYTSGNTIYF
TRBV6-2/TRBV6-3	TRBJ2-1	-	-	TGTGCCAGCAGTTACTCGAAACGGTCAGGGTCCTACAATGAGCAGTTCTTC	CASSYSKRSGSYNEQFF
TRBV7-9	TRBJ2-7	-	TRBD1	TGTGCCAGCAGCCGTGCCGGGACAGACTACGAGCAGTACTTC	CASSRAGTDYEQYF
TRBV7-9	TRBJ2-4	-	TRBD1	TGTGCCAGCAGCTTAGGCCCCAAGGGACAGAGACTCCTTGGTGGCATTCAGTACTTC	CASSLGPKGQRLLGGIQYF
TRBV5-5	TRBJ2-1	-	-	TGTGCCAGCAGCTTGAACCCAGGGGCGAATGAGCAGTTCTTC	CASSLNPGANEQFF
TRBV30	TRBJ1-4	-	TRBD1	TGTGCCTGGAGTGTGGGACAGGGAGGCGAAAAACTGTTTTTT	CAWSVGQGGEKLFF
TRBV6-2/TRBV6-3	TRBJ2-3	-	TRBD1	TGTGCCAGCAGTTACTCGAACAGGGGAGATACGCAGTATTTT	CASSYSNRGDTQYF
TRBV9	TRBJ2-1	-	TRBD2	TGTGCCAGCAGCGTAGTTGCGGGAGCGGGTGAGCAGTTCTTC	CASSVVAGAGEQFF
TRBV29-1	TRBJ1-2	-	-	TGCAGCGTTGAAGGGACTTTCCCCGAAGGGTATGGCTACACCTTC	CSVEGTFPEGYGYTF
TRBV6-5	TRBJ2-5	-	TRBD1	TGTGCCAGCAGTTTCGGTAGGACAGGGGAAGAGACCCAGTACTTC	CASSFGRTGEETQYF
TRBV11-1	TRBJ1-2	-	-	TGTGCCAGCAGCTTACCAGGGTTGATGAACTATGGCTACACCTTC	CASSLPGLMNYGYTF
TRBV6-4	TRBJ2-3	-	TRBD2	TGTGCCAGCAGTGAAGCTAGCGGGGGGGTAAATACGCAGTATTTT	CASSEASGGVNTQYF
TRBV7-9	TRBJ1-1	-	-	TGTGCCAGCAGCCTCCAGCGAAACACTGAAGCTTTCTTT	CASSLQRNTEAFF
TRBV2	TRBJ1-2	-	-	TGTGCCAGCAGTTGGAGGGCAGAAGGCTACACCTTC	CASSWRAEGYTF
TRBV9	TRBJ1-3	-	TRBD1	TGTGCCAGCAGCGCGACAGGGGGGTCTGGAAACACCATATATTTT	CASSATGGSGNTIYF
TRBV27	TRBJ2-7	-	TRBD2	TGTGCCAGCAGTTTCGGGAGGAGGGGTAGGGAGCAGTACTTC	CASSFGRRGREQYF
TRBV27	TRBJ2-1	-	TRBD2	TGTGCCAGCAGTGGAGGACTAGCGGGATTCAATGAGCAGTTCTTC	CASSGGLAGFNEQFF
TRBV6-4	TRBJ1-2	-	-	TGTGCCAGCAGTGACTCCACGGGGGGCTATGGCTACACCTTC	CASSDSTGGYGYTF
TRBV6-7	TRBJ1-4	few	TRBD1	TGTGCCAGCAGTCCACTATACAGGGGTAGGGATGAAAAACTGTTTTTT	CASSPLYRGRDEKLFF
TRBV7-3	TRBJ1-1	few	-	TGTGCCAGCAGCTCCCGTATGAACACTGAAGCTTTCTTT	CASSSRMNTEAFF
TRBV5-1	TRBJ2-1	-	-	TGCGCCAGCAGCTGGAAGTCTCCGGGAACGGATGAGCAGTTCTTC	CASSWKSPGTDEQFF
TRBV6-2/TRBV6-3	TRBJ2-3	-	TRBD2	TGTGCCAGCAGCCAGGGACTAGCCCCACATTTT	CASSQGLAPHF
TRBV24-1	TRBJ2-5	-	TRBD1	TGTGCCACCAGTGACTCGACAGGGGTGGAGACCCAGTACTTC	CATSDSTGVETQYF
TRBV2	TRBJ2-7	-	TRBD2	TGTGCCAGCGGTTCCCCGGGGGACTACTCCTACGAGCAGTACTTC	CASGSPGDYSYEQYF
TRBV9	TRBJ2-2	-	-	TGTGCCAGCAGCCCTCCGACAGTGACGAACACCGGGGAGCTGTTTTTT	CASSPPTVTNTGELFF
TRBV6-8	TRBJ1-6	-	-	TGTGCCAGCAGTTCCCTCCCCTCCTATAATTCACCCCTCCACTTT	CASSSLPSYNSPLHF